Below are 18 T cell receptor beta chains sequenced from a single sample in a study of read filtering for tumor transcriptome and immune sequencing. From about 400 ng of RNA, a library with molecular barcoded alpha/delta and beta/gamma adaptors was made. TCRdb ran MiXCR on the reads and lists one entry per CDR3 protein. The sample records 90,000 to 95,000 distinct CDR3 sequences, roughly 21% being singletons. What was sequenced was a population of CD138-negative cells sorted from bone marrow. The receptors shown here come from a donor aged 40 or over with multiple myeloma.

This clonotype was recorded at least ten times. CDR3 in amino acids: CASKISRRSADTEAFF. The CDR3 DNA follows: TGTGCCAGCAAAATCAGCCGAAGGTCAGCAGACACTGAAGCTTTCTTT. The chain joins TRBV7-2 to TRBJ1-1; D gene ambiguous. The CDR3 contains 16 residues. Trimming took 7 bases from V and 3 from J, leaving 21 bases between them. The germline gives CDR1 SGHTA, CDR2 FQGNSA.

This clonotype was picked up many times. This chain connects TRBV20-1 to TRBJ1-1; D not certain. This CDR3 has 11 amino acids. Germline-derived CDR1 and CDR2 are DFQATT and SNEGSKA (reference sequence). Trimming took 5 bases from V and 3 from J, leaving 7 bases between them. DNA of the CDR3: TGCAGTGCTCCTACCTACACTGAAGCTTTCTTT. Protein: CSAPTYTEAFF.

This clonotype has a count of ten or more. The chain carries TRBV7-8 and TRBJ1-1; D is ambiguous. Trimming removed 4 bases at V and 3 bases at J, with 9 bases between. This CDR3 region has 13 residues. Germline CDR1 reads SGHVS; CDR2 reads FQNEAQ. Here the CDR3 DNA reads TGTGCCAGCAGCTCAGGCCGGGACACTGAAGCTTTCTTT. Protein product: CASSSGRDTEAFF.

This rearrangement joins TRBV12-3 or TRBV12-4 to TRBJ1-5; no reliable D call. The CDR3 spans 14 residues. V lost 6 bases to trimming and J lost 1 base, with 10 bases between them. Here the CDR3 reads CASSPQLSNQPQHF. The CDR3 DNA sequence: TGTGCCAGCAGCCCTCAACTGAGCAATCAGCCCCAGCATTTT.

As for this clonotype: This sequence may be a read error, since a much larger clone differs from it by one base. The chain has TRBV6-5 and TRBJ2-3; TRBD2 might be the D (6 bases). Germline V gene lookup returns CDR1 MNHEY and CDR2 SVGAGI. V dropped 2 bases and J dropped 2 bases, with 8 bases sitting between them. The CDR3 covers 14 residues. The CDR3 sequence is CASSYGGVTDTQYF. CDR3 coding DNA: TGTGCCAGCAGTTACGGCGGGGTCACAGATACGCAGTATTTT.

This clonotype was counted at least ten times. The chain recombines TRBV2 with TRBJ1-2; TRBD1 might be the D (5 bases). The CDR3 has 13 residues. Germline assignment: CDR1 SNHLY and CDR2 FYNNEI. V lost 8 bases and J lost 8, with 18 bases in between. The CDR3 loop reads CASSALDMRGYTF. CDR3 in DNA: TGTGCCAGCTCCGCGTTGGACATGCGGGGCTACACCTTC.

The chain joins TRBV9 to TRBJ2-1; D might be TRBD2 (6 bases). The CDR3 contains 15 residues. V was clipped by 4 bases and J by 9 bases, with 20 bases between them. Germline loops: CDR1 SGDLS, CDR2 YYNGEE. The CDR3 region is CASSLAVNPAGEQFF. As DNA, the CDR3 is TGTGCCAGCAGCTTAGCGGTCAACCCGGCGGGTGAGCAGTTCTTC.

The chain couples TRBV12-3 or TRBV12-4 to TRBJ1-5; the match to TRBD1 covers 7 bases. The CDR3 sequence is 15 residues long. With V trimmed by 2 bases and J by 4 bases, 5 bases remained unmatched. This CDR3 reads CASSLSQGDNQPQHF. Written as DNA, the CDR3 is TGTGCCAGCAGTTTATCGCAGGGGGATAATCAGCCCCAGCATTTT.

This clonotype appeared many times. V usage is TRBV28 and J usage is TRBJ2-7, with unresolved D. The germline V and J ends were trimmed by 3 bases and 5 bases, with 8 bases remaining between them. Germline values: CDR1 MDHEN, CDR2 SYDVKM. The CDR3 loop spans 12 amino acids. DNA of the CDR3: TGTGCCAGCAGTTTGGTAGGCAACGAGCAGTACTTC. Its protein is CASSLVGNEQYF.

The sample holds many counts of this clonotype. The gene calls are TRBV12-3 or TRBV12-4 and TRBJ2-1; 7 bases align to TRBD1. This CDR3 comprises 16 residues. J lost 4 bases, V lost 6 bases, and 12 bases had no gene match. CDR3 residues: CASRPPTGRNYNEQFF. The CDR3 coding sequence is TGTGCCAGCAGGCCCCCGACAGGGCGTAATTACAATGAGCAGTTCTTC.

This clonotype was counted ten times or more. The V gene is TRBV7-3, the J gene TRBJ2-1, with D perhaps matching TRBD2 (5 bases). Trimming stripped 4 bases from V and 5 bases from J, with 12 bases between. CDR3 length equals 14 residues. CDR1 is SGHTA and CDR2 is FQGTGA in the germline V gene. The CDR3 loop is CASSSGVADNEQFF. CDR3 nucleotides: TGTGCCAGCAGCTCCGGGGTTGCCGACAATGAGCAGTTCTTC.

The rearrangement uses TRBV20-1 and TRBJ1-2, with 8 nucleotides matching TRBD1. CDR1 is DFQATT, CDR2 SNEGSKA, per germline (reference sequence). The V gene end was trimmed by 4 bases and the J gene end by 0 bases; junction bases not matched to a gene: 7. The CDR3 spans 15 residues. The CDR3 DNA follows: TGCAGTGCTAAAGCCCGGGACAGGACTAACTATGGCTACACCTTC. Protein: CSAKARDRTNYGYTF.

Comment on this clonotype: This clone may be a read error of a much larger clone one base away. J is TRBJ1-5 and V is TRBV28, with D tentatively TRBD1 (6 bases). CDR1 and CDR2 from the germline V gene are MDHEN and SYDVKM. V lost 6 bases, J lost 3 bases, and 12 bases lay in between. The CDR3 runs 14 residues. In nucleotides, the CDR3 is TGTGCCAGCAGGTCACCAGGGGTCAATCAGCCCCAGCATTTT. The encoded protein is CASRSPGVNQPQHF.

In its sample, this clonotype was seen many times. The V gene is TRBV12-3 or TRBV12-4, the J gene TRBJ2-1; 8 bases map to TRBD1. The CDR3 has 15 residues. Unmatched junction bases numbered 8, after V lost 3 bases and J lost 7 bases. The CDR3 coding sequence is TGTGCCAGCAGTTTTGGGCAGGGGGCAGGGAATGAGCAGTTCTTC. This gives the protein CASSFGQGAGNEQFF.

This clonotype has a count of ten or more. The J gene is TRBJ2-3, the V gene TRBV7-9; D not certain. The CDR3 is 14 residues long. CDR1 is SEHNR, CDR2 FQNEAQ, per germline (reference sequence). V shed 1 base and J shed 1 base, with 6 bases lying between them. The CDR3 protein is CASSLGTRTDTQYF. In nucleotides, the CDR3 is TGTGCCAGCAGCTTAGGGACCCGCACAGATACGCAGTATTTT.

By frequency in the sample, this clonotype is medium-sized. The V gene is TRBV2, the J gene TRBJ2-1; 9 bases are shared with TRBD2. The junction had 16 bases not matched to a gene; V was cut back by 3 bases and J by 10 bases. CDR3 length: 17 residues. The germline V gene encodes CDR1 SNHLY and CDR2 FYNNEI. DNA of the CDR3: TGTGCCAGCAGTGAGGGATTAGCGGGGGCGCCTCCAGGGGAGCAGTTCTTC. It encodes CASSEGLAGAPPGEQFF.

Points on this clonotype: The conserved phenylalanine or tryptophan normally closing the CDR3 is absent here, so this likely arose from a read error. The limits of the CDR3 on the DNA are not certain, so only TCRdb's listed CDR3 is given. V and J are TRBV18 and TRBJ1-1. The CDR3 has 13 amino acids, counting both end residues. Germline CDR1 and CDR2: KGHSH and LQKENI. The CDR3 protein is CASSPALNTEVFL.

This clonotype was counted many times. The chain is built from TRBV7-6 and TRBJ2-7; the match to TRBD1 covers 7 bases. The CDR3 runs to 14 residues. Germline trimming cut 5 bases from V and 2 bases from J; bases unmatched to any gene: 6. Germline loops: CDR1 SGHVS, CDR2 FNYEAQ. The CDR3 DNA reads TGTGCCAGCAGCCCCCGACAGGGAGCCTACGAGCAGTACTTC. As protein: CASSPRQGAYEQYF.